The 3 T cell receptor beta chains given below trace back to one sample, sequenced in a study of beta chain features in type 1 diabetes. General study results and limits: Shortening of TCRB CDR3s, moderate but significant, appeared in all four CD4+ subsets of Type 1 diabetes patients.

As every portion of the isolated RNA was reverse transcribed, the sequencing read expressed TCRB transcripts. Produced via immunoSEQ multiplex PCR; TCRdb's table is partial and in-frame only. This table has roughly 100,000 clones, under 30% appearing once. Which antigens these TCRs recognize remains unknown. The sample taken for sequencing was central memory CD4+ T cells from blood. The receptors shown here come from a woman between 18 and 29 years old with type 1 diabetes.

The chain has TRBV28 and TRBJ2-7; 7 nucleotides line up with TRBD1. The V gene end was trimmed by 5 bases and the J gene end by 3 bases; junction bases not matched to a gene: 7. Germline CDR1 reads MDHEN; CDR2 reads SYDVKM. This CDR3 is built from 14 residues. Written as DNA, the CDR3 is TGTGCCAGCAGTCCCCGGGACAGCCGCTACGAGCAGTACGTC. Translating it yields CASSPRDSRYEQYV.

The gene calls are TRBV7-2 and TRBJ2-1, with D perhaps matching TRBD2 (6 bases). Germline CDR1 is SGHTA and CDR2 is FQGNSA. The V end lost 0 bases, the J end lost 0 bases, and 9 bases lay between the germline ends. The CDR3 is 16 residues long. As DNA, the CDR3 is TGTGCCAGCAGCTTAGCCCGGGGGAGCTCCTACAATGAGCAGTTCTTC. Residues: CASSLARGSSYNEQFF.

The J gene is TRBJ1-2, the V gene TRBV30; 9 bases align to TRBD1. The CDR3 sequence is 14 residues long. After removal of 8 bases from V and 2 bases from J, the junction contained 9 bases not matched to a gene. Per germline, CDR1 GTSNPN and CDR2 SVGIG (reference sequence). CDR3 bases: TGTGCCGGACCACCGGGACAGGGAAACTATGGCTACACCTTC. The encoded protein is CAGPPGQGNYGYTF.